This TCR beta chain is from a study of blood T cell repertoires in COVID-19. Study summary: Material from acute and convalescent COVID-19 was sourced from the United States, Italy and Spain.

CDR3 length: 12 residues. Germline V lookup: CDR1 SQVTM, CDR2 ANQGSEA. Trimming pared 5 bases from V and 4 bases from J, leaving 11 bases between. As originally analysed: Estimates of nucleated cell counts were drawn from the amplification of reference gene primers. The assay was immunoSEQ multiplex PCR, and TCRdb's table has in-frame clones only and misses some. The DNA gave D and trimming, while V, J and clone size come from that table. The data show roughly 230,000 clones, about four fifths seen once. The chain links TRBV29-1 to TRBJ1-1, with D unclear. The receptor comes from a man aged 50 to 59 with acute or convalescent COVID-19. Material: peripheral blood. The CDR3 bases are TGCAGCGTTCTGATAGGAGGCACTGAAGCTTTCTTT. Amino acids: CSVLIGGTEAFF.